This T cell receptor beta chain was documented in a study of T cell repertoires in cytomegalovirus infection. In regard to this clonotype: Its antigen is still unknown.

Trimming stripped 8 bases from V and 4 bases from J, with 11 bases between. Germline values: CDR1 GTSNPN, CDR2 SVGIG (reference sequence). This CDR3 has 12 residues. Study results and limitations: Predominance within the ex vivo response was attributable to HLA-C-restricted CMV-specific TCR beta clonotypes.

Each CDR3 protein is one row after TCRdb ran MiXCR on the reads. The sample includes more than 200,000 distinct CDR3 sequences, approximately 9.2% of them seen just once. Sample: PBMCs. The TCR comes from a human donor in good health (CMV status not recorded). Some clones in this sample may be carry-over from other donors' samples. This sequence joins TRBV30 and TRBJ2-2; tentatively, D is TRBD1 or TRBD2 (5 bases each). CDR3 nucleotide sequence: TGTGCCGGCCCGGGACGCACCGGGGAGCTGTTTTTT. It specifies CAGPGRTGELFF.